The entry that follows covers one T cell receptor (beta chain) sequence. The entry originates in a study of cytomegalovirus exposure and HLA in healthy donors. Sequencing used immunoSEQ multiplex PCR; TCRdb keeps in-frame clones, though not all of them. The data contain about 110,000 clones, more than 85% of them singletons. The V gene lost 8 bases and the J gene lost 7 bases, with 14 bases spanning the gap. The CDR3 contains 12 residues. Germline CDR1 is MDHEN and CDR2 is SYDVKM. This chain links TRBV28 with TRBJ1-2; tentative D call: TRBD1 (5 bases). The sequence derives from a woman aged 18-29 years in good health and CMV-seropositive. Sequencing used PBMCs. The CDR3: CASVRGIGGYTF. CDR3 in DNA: TGTGCCAGCGTCCGGGGGATTGGTGGCTACACCTTC.